The sequence of this T cell receptor (beta chain) was determined in a study of monozygotic twins with cystic fibrosis. Across the whole study: With roughly 16 PCR cycles, barcoded libraries came from approximately 2.8 micrograms of fragmented DNA.

Profiling relied on immunoSEQ multiplex PCR, and the TCRdb table lists in-frame clones only, not all of them. The sample has approximately 17,000 clones; around 96% are singletons. V was clipped by 1 base and J by 0 bases, with 4 bases between them. The CDR3 contains 13 residues. CDR1 and CDR2 (germline): SGHTA, FQGNSA. This clone occurred once. This sequence joins TRBV7-2 and TRBJ2-7; D gene unclear. The sequencing input was blood. This receptor was obtained from a girl aged 2-10 years with cystic fibrosis. The CDR3 protein is CASSLDPSYEQYF. CDR3 DNA: TGTGCCAGCAGCTTAGACCCCTCCTACGAGCAGTACTTC.